These T cell receptor beta chains were read from a single sample in a study of blood T cell repertoires in COVID-19. Here immunoSEQ multiplex PCR was the method, and the copy in TCRdb shows in-frame clones only, minus some. Here the sample spans tens of thousands of clones, 80% to 90% being singletons. Material: peripheral blood. The receptor source for this set is a woman older than 75 with acute or convalescent COVID-19. CDR3s include the opening cysteine and the closing phenylalanine or tryptophan. A D gene is named only where the DNA matches it firmly. Size is omitted from some rows. Given values are once, few, many or a class for expanded clones.

clone size,D gene,J gene,V gene,CDR3 DNA,CDR3 protein
few,TRBD1,TRBJ1-4,TRBV14,TGTGCCAGCAGCCAAGCTCAGGGGGCAGGAGAAAAACTGTTTTTT,CASSQAQGAGEKLFF
.,TRBD1,TRBJ1-6,TRBV19,TGTGCCAGTAGTCTGGGACAGGGGATTTCACCCCTCCACTTT,CASSLGQGISPLHF
once,.,TRBJ1-1,TRBV5-6,TGTGCCAGCAGCTTTCCCGGGAGGACTGAAGCTTTCTTT,CASSFPGRTEAFF
once,.,TRBJ1-3,TRBV6-5,TGTGCCAGCAGGCCATCCATGGGGGCAAGAAACACCATATATTTT,CASRPSMGARNTIYF
few,.,TRBJ2-3,TRBV5-1,TGCGCCAGCAGCAGTGGCGCGGCGATGCCGGCAGATACGCAGTATTTT,CASSSGAAMPADTQYF
.,.,TRBJ2-7,TRBV15,TGTGCCACCAGCAGAGATACTTTCTGGGGAGACTCCTACGAGCAGTACTTC,CATSRDTFWGDSYEQYF
.,.,TRBJ1-1,TRBV6-5,TGTGCCACCACTGGGAACACTGAAGCTTTCTTT,CATTGNTEAFF
.,.,TRBJ1-1,TRBV16,TGTGCCAGCAGCCAACAGGGGATGAACACTGAAGCTTTCTTT,CASSQQGMNTEAFF
.,TRBD1,TRBJ2-3,TRBV24-1,TGTGCCACCAGTGATCGCGGACAGGGAACCCTCGCAGATACGCAGTATTTT,CATSDRGQGTLADTQYF
.,TRBD2,TRBJ2-4,TRBV27,TGTGCCAGCAGTTTTATGGGGCAGCGGGGGGGATTAATAGCCAAAAACATTCAGTACTTC,CASSFMGQRGGLIAKNIQYF